The rows below give T cell receptor beta chains drawn from one sample of a study of tumour-infiltrating T cells in Burkitt lymphoma. Produced via immunoSEQ multiplex PCR; TCRdb's table is partial and in-frame only. The sample carries more than 3,500 clones, less than 20% recorded once. Sequenced material: tumor tissue. These receptors were obtained from a human donor with Burkitt lymphoma. The CDR3 runs from the conserved cysteine through the conserved F or W. The D gene is left open where the match is weak. Rows may omit the clone size; those that give it use once, few, many or a size class.

-,TRBJ2-7,-,TRBV5-6,TGTGCCAGCAGCCAGCCCTCCGGGACCATCTACGAGCAGTACTTC,CASSQPSGTIYEQYF
few,TRBJ2-7,-,TRBV7-9,TGTGCCAGCAGCTGGCCGGCTAGCGACTACGAGCAGTACTTC,CASSWPASDYEQYF
-,TRBJ1-6,-,TRBV6-5,TGTGCTAGCAGTTATGCCAGACAAAATTCACCCCTCCACTTT,CASSYARQNSPLHF
-,TRBJ2-3,-,TRBV9,TGTGCCAGCAGCCCCCGGTGGGGGTCGGAAGATACGCAGTATTTT,CASSPRWGSEDTQYF
-,TRBJ2-5,-,TRBV2,TGTGCCAGCAGTGATCGGCGGTCCCAAGAGACCCAGTACTTC,CASSDRRSQETQYF
-,TRBJ2-2,TRBD1,TRBV4-3,TGCGCCAGCAGCCAAGCAGGGGGAGCGAACACCGAGGAGCTGTTTTTT,CASSQAGGANTEELFF
-,TRBJ1-1,-,TRBV7-9,TGTGCCAGCAGCTTACAGGGGTCGGCTGAAGCTTTCTTT,CASSLQGSAEAFF
few,TRBJ1-3,-,TRBV5-1,TGCGCCAGCAGCCGAGACCCACAGGGATCGGGGGCTACCCTCATATATTTT,CASSRDPQGSGATLIYF
-,TRBJ1-4,-,TRBV6-5,TGTGCCAGCAGTTACTCCGGCTTTAATGAAAAACTGTTTTTT,CASSYSGFNEKLFF
-,TRBJ2-2,TRBD1,TRBV28,TGTGCCAGCAGTTTTCTGGGACAGGCGAACACCGGGGAGCTGTTTTTT,CASSFLGQANTGELFF
-,TRBJ1-1,-,TRBV7-2,TGTGCCAGCAGCTTCGGTGCCGAAGCTTTCTTT,CASSFGAEAFF
-,TRBJ1-2,-,TRBV12-2,TGTGCAAGTCGCTTAGCTCAGAAGCCCTATGGCTACACCTTC,CASRLAQKPYGYTF
-,TRBJ2-7,-,TRBV29-1,TGCAGCGTTGTAGGTAGAAAGCAGTACTTC,CSVVGRKQYF
few,TRBJ2-3,-,TRBV5-6,TGTGCCAGCAGCTGGAAAAAACTAGGGACAGATACGCAGTATTTT,CASSWKKLGTDTQYF
-,TRBJ1-1,-,TRBV4-3,TGCGCCAGCAGCCAAGAAAAGGGGTACACTGAAGCTTTCTTT,CASSQEKGYTEAFF
-,TRBJ1-1,-,TRBV7-9,TGTGCCAGCAGCAGTCCTGCCCATACTGAAGCTTTCTTT,CASSSPAHTEAFF
-,TRBJ2-6,-,TRBV25-1,TGTGCCAGCAGCCCCACTCAGACAGTCTCTGGGGCCAACGTCCTGACTTTC,CASSPTQTVSGANVLTF
-,TRBJ2-6,-,TRBV18,TGTGCCAGTCCGGCAGGGACGGAGGTCTACTCTGGGACCAACGTCCTGACTTTC,CASPAGTEVYSGTNVLTF
-,TRBJ1-1,TRBD1,TRBV4-1,TGCGCCAGCAGCCAAGAGGGACAGGGGCCAACTGAAGCTTTCTTT,CASSQEGQGPTEAFF
-,TRBJ1-2,-,TRBV28,TGTGCCACATCTTCGACGGTGCGCTATGGCTACACCTTC,CATSSTVRYGYTF
-,TRBJ2-2,-,TRBV6-5,TGTGCCATAACCGACTCGAACACCGGGGAGCTGTTTTTT,CAITDSNTGELFF
once,TRBJ2-5,TRBD1,TRBV4-3,TGCGCCAGCAGCCAAACGTCCCGGGACAGGGAACGGTACTTC,CASSQTSRDRERYF
few,TRBJ2-1,TRBD2,TRBV7-6,TGTGCCAGCAGCCTGCGGGAGGGCCCCTACAATGAGCAGTTCTTC,CASSLREGPYNEQFF
once,TRBJ1-5,-,TRBV6-5,TGTGCCTGCCGGGGGAGTAGCAATCAGCCCCAGCATTTT,CACRGSSNQPQHF